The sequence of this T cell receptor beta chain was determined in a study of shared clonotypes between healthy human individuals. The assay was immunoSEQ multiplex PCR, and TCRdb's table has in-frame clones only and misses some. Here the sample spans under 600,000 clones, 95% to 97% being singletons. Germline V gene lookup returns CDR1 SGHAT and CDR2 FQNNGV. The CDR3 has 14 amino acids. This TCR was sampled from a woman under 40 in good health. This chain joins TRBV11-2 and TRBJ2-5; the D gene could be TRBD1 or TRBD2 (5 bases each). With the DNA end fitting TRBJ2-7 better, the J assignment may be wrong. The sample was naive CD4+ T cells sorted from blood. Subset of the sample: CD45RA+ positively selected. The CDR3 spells CASSLVGADYEQYF. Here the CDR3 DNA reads TGTGCCAGCAGCTTGGTCGGGGCAGACTACGAGCAGTACTTC.